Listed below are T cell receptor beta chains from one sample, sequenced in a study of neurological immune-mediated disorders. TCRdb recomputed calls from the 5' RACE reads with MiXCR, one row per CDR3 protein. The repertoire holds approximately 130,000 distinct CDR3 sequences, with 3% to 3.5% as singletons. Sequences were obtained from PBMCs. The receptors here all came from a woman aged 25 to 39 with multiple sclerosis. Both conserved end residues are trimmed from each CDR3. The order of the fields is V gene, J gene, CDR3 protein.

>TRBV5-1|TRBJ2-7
ASMAGNGLGEQY
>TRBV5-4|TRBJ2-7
ASSPVGGGEQY
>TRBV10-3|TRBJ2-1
AIKGHHEQF
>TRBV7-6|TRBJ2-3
ASSLLAGGEDTQY
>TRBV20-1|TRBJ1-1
SARAGGTTEAF
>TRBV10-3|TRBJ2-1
AIGSGSVEQF
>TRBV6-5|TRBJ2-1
ASVAGHNEQF
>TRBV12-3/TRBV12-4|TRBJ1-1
ASSFRVNTEAF
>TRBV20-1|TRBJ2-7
SATDRDPYEQY
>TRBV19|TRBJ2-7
ASSRIGGTGGMYEQY
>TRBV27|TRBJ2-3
ASSFERTPTDTQY
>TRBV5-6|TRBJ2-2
ASSAGLAGSTGELF
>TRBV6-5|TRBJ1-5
ASSSGGNQPQH
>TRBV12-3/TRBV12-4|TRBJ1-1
ASTSHGGGPTEAF
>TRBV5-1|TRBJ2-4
ASSRDRGGIQY
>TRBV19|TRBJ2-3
ASSIAGAQDTQY
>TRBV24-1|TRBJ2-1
ATGTSGGAEQF
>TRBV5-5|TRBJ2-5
ASSPGGVKETQY
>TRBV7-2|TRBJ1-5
ASSSWTGQPQH
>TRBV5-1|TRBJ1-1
ASSLDPPNTEAF
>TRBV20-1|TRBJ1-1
SARRDSNLGAEAF
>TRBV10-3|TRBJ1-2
AISDFADSNYGYT
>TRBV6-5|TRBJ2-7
ASSYAGQPYEQY
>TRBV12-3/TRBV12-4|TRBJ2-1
ASKGADEQF
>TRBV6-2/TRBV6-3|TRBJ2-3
ASTDPGREDTQY
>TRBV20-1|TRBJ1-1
SARVNRGQNTEAF
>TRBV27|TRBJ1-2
ARKSATGPYGYT
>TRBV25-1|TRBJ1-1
ASEGQYTEAF
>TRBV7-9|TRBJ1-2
ASSFAGDGYT
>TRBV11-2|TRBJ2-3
ASSLEAGPDTQY
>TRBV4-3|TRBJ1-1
ASSQDRSNTEAF
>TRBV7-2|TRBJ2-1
ASSLVSGGIYNEQF
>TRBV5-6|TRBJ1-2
ASSPGPRPSYGGYT
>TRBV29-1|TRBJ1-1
SVVSWGAGENREAF
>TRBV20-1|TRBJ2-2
SAEAVAGGRTGELF
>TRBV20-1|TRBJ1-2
SARMERDYGYT
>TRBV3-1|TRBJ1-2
ASSQPGLINYGYT
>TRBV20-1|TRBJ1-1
SANPGRPNTEAF
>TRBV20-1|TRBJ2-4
SANPLPDVAKNIQY
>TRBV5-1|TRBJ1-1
ASSIGTLNTEAF
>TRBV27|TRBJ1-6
ASSFLPVGTGNSPLH
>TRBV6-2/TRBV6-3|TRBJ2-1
AISAGGPIGEQF
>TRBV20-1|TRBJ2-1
SARGPNDEQF
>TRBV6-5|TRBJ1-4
ASSLRYQTEKLF
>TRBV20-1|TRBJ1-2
SARDRGQGVINGGYT
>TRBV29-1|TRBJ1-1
SDYRDLDTEAF
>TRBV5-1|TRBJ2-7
ASSYLSEQY
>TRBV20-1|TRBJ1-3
SARLGTGNTIY
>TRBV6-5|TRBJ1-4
ASSYSGTGTEKLF
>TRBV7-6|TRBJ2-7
ASSLDSEGFEQY
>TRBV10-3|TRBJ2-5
AISESIQGLDQY
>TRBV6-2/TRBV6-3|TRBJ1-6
ASSATEDWSAPLH
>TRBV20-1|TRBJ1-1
SAREGPEAF
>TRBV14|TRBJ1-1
ASSHITGRNTEAF
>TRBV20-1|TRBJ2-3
SARADRERSTDTQY
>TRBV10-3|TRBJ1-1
AISERRNTEAF